A selection of T cell receptor beta chains follows, all from one sample in a study of blood T cell repertoires in COVID-19. Data came from immunoSEQ multiplex PCR; TCRdb stores just in-frame clones and leaves some out. The table includes about 68,000 clones, roughly 85% detected once. Sample: peripheral blood. The receptors derive from a man aged 50 to 60 with acute or convalescent COVID-19. Each CDR3 is given with its conserved first and last residue. A D gene is named only where the DNA matches it firmly. Some rows mark clone size as missing; the rest say once, few, many or name a class of expanded clone.

d_gene | j_gene | v_gene | abundance | CDR3nt | CDR3aa
- | TRBJ2-5 | TRBV2 | - | TGTGCCAGCAGTGAAAGCGGGACAGGAAAAGAGACCCAGTACTTC | CASSESGTGKETQYF
- | TRBJ2-7 | TRBV24-1 | - | TGTGCCACCAGTGATTTGTCCAGGGGCGAGCAGTACTTC | CATSDLSRGEQYF
TRBD1 | TRBJ1-4 | TRBV30 | - | TGTGCCTGGACAAATCAGGGGGCCCCTAATGAAAAACTGTTTTTT | CAWTNQGAPNEKLFF
- | TRBJ2-3 | TRBV18 | - | TGTGCCAGCTCACCCTTGCTTCAAGGGGGAACAGATACGCAGTATTTT | CASSPLLQGGTDTQYF
- | TRBJ2-3 | TRBV7-3 | once | TGTGCCAGCAGCACCCAAGGCGGGGGCCGAGGAGATACGCAGTATTTT | CASSTQGGGRGDTQYF
TRBD1 | TRBJ1-6 | TRBV6-5 | - | TGTGCCAGCAGTCGGGACAGTAATTCACCCCTCCACTTT | CASSRDSNSPLHF
- | TRBJ2-2 | TRBV27 | - | TGTGCCAGCAGTTTATACAGGGTTGGAGGGGAGCTGTTTTTT | CASSLYRVGGELFF
- | TRBJ1-5 | TRBV9 | - | TGTGCCAGCAGCCAGGGCTTCGATCAGCCCCAGCATTTT | CASSQGFDQPQHF
- | TRBJ2-4 | TRBV4-1 | - | TGCGCCAGCAGCCAAGCCACTAGTCTAGCCAAAAACATTCAGTACTTC | CASSQATSLAKNIQYF
TRBD2 | TRBJ2-3 | TRBV7-3 | - | TGTGCCAGCAGCCCGGGGGGGGGCACAGATACGCAGTATTTT | CASSPGGGTDTQYF
- | TRBJ2-3 | TRBV24-1 | - | TGTGCCACCAGTGATTTCCAAAGCACAGATACGCAGTATTTT | CATSDFQSTDTQYF
TRBD1 | TRBJ1-4 | TRBV3-1/TRBV3-2 | - | TGTGCCAGCAGCTCTCAGGGGGCATGGGGTGAAAAACTGTTTTTT | CASSSQGAWGEKLFF
- | TRBJ1-5 | TRBV6-5 | - | TGTGCCAGCAGTTACCGTAGCAATCAGCCCCAGCATTTT | CASSYRSNQPQHF
- | TRBJ2-7 | TRBV27 | - | TGTGCCAGCAGGAGGACAGCTTCCTACGAGCAGTACTTC | CASRRTASYEQYF
- | TRBJ2-5 | TRBV7-9 | - | TGTGCCAGTTCGTTCCAAGCCGGGTCAGAGACCCAGTACTTC | CASSFQAGSETQYF
TRBD1 | TRBJ1-4 | TRBV19 | - | TGTGCCAGTAAGGGGGCAGGTTGGGAAAAACTGTTTTTT | CASKGAGWEKLFF